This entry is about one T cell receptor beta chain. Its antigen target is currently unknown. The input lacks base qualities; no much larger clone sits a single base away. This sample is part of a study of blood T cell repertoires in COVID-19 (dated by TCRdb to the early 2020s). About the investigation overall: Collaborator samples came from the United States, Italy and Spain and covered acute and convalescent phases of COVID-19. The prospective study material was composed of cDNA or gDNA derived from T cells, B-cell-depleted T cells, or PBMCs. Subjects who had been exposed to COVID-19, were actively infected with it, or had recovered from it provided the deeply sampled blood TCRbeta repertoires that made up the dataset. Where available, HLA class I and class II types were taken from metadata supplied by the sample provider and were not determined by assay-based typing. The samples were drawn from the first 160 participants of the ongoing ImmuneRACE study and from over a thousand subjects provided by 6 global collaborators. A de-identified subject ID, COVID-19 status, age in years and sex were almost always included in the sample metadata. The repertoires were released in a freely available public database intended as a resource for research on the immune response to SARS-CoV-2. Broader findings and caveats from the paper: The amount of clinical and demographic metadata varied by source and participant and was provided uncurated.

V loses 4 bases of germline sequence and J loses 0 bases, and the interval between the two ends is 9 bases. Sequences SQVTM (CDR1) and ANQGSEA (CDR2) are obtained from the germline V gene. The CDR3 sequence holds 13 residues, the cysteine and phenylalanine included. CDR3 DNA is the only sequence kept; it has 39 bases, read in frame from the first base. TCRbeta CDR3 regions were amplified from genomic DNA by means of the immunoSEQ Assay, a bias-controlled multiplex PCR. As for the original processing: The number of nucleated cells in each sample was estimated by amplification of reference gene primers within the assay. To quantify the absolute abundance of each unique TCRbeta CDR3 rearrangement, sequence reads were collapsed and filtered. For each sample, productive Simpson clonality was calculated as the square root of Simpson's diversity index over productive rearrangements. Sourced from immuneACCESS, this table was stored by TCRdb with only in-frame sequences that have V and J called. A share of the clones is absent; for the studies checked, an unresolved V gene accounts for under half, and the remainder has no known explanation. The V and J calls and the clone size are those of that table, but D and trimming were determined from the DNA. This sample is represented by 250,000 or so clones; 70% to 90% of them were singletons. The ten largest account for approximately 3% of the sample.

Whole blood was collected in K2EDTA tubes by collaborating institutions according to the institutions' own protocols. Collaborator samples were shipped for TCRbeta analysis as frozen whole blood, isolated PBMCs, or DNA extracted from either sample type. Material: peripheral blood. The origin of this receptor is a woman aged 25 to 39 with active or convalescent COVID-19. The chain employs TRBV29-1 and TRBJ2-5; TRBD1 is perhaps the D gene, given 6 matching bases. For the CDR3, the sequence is CSVVQGNQETQYF. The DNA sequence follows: TGCAGCGTTGTTCAGGGGAACCAAGAGACCCAGTACTTC.